The TCR beta chain described here comes from a study of shared clonotypes between healthy human individuals. As for the study in general: Used for every donor were three CD4 naive, three CD4 memory, two CD8 naive and one CD8 memory plate.

A CD45RA-negative memory subset and a CD45RA+ naive subset were separated from the CD4+ cells. The material for each subset, its genomic DNA, was split evenly across several immunoSEQ plates. The table came from immunoSEQ multiplex PCR; TCRdb's copy has only in-frame clones and leaves some out. The top ten clones hold roughly 0.13% of a sample with some 2.1 million clones, roughly 95% of them seen once. The sequence came from a man aged 18 to 30 in good health. The sequenced material came from naive CD4+ T cells sorted from blood. Subset meaning: CD45RA+ positively selected.

The CDR3 loop is CASSLRTASYGYTF. CDR3 DNA sequence: TGTGCCAGCAGTCTAAGGACAGCGTCCTATGGCTACACCTTC. The V gene is TRBV2, the J gene TRBJ1-2; possible D gene TRBD1, 6 bases. V was pared by 5 bases and J by 4 bases, with 14 bases between. The CDR3 consists of 14 residues. The germline CDR1 and CDR2 sequences are SNHLY and FYNNEI.